These 25 T cell receptor beta chains were sequenced from one sample in a study of blood T cell repertoires in COVID-19. Data came from immunoSEQ multiplex PCR; TCRdb stores just in-frame clones and leaves some out. Found here are some 200,000 clones, about four fifths of them singletons; the top ten hold around 4.6%. Sequencing used PBMCs or T cells enriched from blood (not recorded which). Receptors were obtained from a woman aged 45-65 years who had been exposed to COVID-19.

The chain has TRBV11-2 and TRBJ2-3; D is ambiguous. V lost 5 bases, J lost 7 bases, and 4 bases lay in between. Germline CDR1 is SGHAT and CDR2 is FQNNGV. The CDR3 is 10 residues long. The CDR3, as DNA: TGTGCCAGCAGCCTCCATACGCAGTATTTT. Translation: CASSLHTQYF.

The CDR3 here is CASRYFTEAFF. The CDR3 DNA sequence: TGTGCCAGCAGGTACTTCACTGAAGCTTTCTTT. The V call is TRBV28, the J call TRBJ1-1; D is ambiguous. V lost 6 bases to trimming and J lost 4 bases, with 6 bases between them. Per the germline V gene, CDR1 is MDHEN and CDR2 is SYDVKM. This CDR3 spans 11 amino acids.

The gene calls are TRBV10-3 and TRBJ1-2; 8 bases are a match to TRBD1. Unmatched junction bases numbered 1, after V lost 4 bases and J lost 6 bases. The CDR3 is 12 amino acids. Germline V lookup: CDR1 ENHRY, CDR2 SYGVKD. The CDR3: CAISVTGDGYTF. Written as DNA, the CDR3 is TGTGCCATCAGTGTGACAGGGGATGGCTACACCTTC.

The J gene is TRBJ2-3, the V gene TRBV19; tentatively, D is TRBD1 (5 bases). This CDR3 region has 14 residues. V was trimmed by 7 bases and J by 4 bases, leaving 15 bases between them. The germline V gene encodes CDR1 LNHDA and CDR2 SQIVND (reference sequence). The CDR3 loop is CASKVGPGSDTQYF. The CDR3 nucleotides are TGTGCCAGTAAGGTGGGGCCCGGATCAGATACGCAGTATTTT. The variable domain in full, with the rest retrieved from reference TRBV19 and TRBJ2-3, is DGGITQSPKYLFRKEGQNVTLSCEQNLNHDAMYWYRQDPGQGLRLIYYSQIVNDFQKGDIAEGYSVSREKKESFPLTVTSAQKNPTAFYLCASKVGPGSDTQYFGPGTRLTVL.

The chain couples TRBV7-9 to TRBJ1-1; 11 nucleotides align to TRBD1. The CDR3 sequence is 17 residues long. V dropped 2 bases and J dropped 0; count of bases not matched to a gene: 5. The germline V gene has CDR1 SEHNR and CDR2 FQNEAQ (reference sequence). The CDR3 loop reads CASSLRTGGRMNTEAFF. The CDR3 DNA reads TGTGCCAGCAGCTTAAGGACAGGGGGCCGGATGAACACTGAAGCTTTCTTT.

This rearrangement joins TRBV10-1 to TRBJ2-1, with D tentatively TRBD1 (6 bases). V was trimmed by 1 base and J by 11 bases, leaving 12 bases between them. Germline-derived CDR1 and CDR2 are WNHNN and SYGVQD (reference sequence). The CDR3 runs 13 residues. CDR3 DNA sequence: TGCGCCAGCAGTGAGTTGGGGGCCTCGCAGCAGTTCTTC. It is translated as CASSELGASQQFF.

The rearrangement links TRBV11-3 to TRBJ2-3, with D possibly being TRBD1 (6 bases). V was trimmed by 0 bases and J by 6 bases, leaving 7 bases between them. CDR1 is SGHNT and CDR2 is YENEEA in the germline V gene. The CDR3 is made up of 13 amino acids. The CDR3: CASSLERGDTQYF. Here the CDR3 DNA reads TGTGCCAGCAGCTTAGAAAGGGGGGATACGCAGTATTTT.

This rearrangement joins TRBV23-1 to TRBJ2-1; 7 bases align to TRBD1. TRBV23-1 is recorded as an ORF, its role being uncertain. The CDR3 covers 15 residues. The junction had 6 bases not matched to a gene; V was cut back by 4 bases and J by 3 bases. DNA of the CDR3: TGCGCCAGCAGTCTGCCGGGACAGATCTACAATGAGCAGTTCTTC. Translation gives CASSLPGQIYNEQFF.

This sequence joins TRBV9 and TRBJ1-3, with D unresolved. Germline CDR1 SGDLS, CDR2 YYNGEE. V was clipped by 0 bases and J by 8 bases, with 3 bases between them. The CDR3 is 11 amino acids. CDR3: CASSVGDTIYF. The CDR3, as DNA: TGTGCCAGCAGCGTAGGAGACACCATATATTTT.

The chain uses TRBV5-8 and TRBJ1-3; no clear D gene. The length of the CDR3 is 12 residues. V was shortened by 0 bases and J by 9 bases, with 7 bases between the two germline ends. Germline V CDR1 and CDR2: SGHTS, YDEGEE. CDR3 nucleotides: TGTGCCAGCAGCTTGGCCCCCCGCACCATATATTTT. Translated, it gives CASSLAPRTIYF.

This clone was observed a single time. The rearrangement joins TRBV19 to TRBJ2-4, with D perhaps TRBD1 (5 bases). With 0 bases removed from V and 1 base from J, the gap between germline ends came to 7 bases. The germline V gene encodes CDR1 LNHDA and CDR2 SQIVND (reference sequence). The CDR3 runs 15 residues. In nucleotides, the CDR3 is TGTGCCAGTAGTATAGACGCAGGGGCCAAAAACATTCAGTACTTC. Encoded protein: CASSIDAGAKNIQYF.

The rearrangement uses TRBV7-8 and TRBJ1-5, with TRBD1 as a possible D gene (6 bases). V gave up 1 base and J gave up 3 bases, with 16 bases separating them. Germline CDR1 SGHVS, CDR2 FQNEAQ. The CDR3 has 17 amino acids. The CDR3 sequence: CASSLGVGGPYNQPQHF. The CDR3 DNA sequence: TGTGCCAGCAGCTTAGGCGTGGGGGGGCCGTACAATCAGCCCCAGCATTTT.

The rearrangement links TRBV20-1 to TRBJ2-7; no reliable D call. The CDR3 has 11 residues. Germline lookup yields CDR1 DFQATT and CDR2 SNEGSKA (reference sequence). Trimming took 7 bases from V and 2 from J, leaving 9 bases between them. CDR3 protein: CSVPGAYEQYF. CDR3 coding DNA: TGCAGTGTTCCTGGAGCCTACGAGCAGTACTTC.

This clone was seen only once. The chain carries TRBV6-4 and TRBJ1-2; D call uncertain. Trimming stripped 2 bases from V and 4 bases from J, with 8 bases between. There are 13 residues in the CDR3. Per germline, CDR1 MRHNA and CDR2 SNTAGT. CDR3 residues: CASSDAVGYGYTF. CDR3 in DNA: TGTGCCAGCAGTGACGCGGTCGGCTATGGCTACACCTTC.

This chain joins TRBV6-1 and TRBJ2-7; tentative D call: TRBD1 (7 bases). V gave up 2 bases and J gave up 3 bases, with 14 bases separating them. The CDR3 extends over 15 amino acids. The germline gives CDR1 MNHNS, CDR2 SASEGT. CDR3 bases: TGTGCCAGCAGTGAATCTACAGGGGAGGTCTACGAGCAGTACTTC. It is translated as CASSESTGEVYEQYF.

This clone has just one count. This sequence joins TRBV19 and TRBJ2-4, with 8 bases matching TRBD1. With 4 bases clipped from V and 2 bases from J, the junction kept 4 bases outside the gene matches. This CDR3 contains 15 residues. Germline V gene sequence: CDR1 LNHDA, CDR2 SQIVND (reference sequence). The CDR3 region is CASSTGGLTKNIQYF. The CDR3 DNA reads TGTGCCAGTAGTACAGGGGGCTTAACCAAAAACATTCAGTACTTC.

This chain links TRBV7-2 with TRBJ1-2, with D perhaps TRBD1 (5 bases). V was clipped by 1 base and J by 4 bases, with 7 bases between them. This CDR3 contains 13 residues. Per germline, CDR1 SGHTA and CDR2 FQGNSA. The DNA for the CDR3 is TGTGCCAGCAGCTTAGAGCAGGGCTATGGCTACACCTTC. Its protein product is CASSLEQGYGYTF.

The rearrangement joins TRBV18 to TRBJ1-1; D gene uncertain. This CDR3 region has 12 residues. CDR1 is KGHSH, CDR2 LQKENI, per germline. V gave up 4 bases and J gave up 6 bases, with 9 bases separating them. The CDR3 DNA reads as TGTGCCAGCTCACACCCCCAGGCTGAAGCTTTCTTT. It specifies CASSHPQAEAFF.

This clone was detected a few times. The chain has TRBV18 and TRBJ1-1, with no clear D. V gave up 1 base and J gave up 1 base, with 7 bases separating them. CDR3 length: 14 amino acids. The V gene's germline CDR1 is KGHSH and CDR2 LQKENI. Here the CDR3 DNA reads TGTGCCAGCTCACCACAACAGCAGAACACTGAAGCTTTCTTT. Translating it yields CASSPQQQNTEAFF.

The chain carries TRBV27 and TRBJ1-1; 8 bases match TRBD1. In germline, CDR1 is MNHEY, CDR2 SMNVEV (reference sequence). J gave up 5 bases and V 4 bases, and 3 bases lay outside the gene matches. CDR3 size: 13 residues. The CDR3 loop is CASSWTGKTEAFF. CDR3 sequence (DNA): TGTGCCAGCAGTTGGACAGGGAAGACTGAAGCTTTCTTT.

The genes are TRBV7-9 and TRBJ2-7, with D hard to call. The germline CDR1 and CDR2 sequences are SEHNR and FQNEAQ (reference sequence). V was pared by 5 bases and J by 5 bases, with 13 bases between. This CDR3 has 13 amino acids. The CDR3 region has the DNA TGTGCCAGCAGCCCTGACATAATCAACGAGCAGTACTTC. This translates into CASSPDIINEQYF.

The chain links TRBV6-5 to TRBJ1-2; 7 bases align to TRBD1. Germline lookup yields CDR1 MNHEY and CDR2 SVGAGI. The J segment lost 10 bases and the V segment lost 6 bases, leaving 5 bases of the junction unmatched. The CDR3 loop spans 11 amino acids. CDR3 bases: TGTGCCAGCAGCGCGACAGGGACCTACACCTTC. Protein sequence: CASSATGTYTF.

This chain connects TRBV21-1 to TRBJ1-3; the D call in the table, TRBD1, was not verified against the DNA. TRBV21-1 is a pseudogene. This CDR3 comprises 18 residues. The CDR3 DNA follows: TGTGCCAGCAGCGTACCCGGGACACCGACTCTTCTTGGAAACACCATATATTTT. As protein: CASSVPGTPTLLGNTIYF.

This chain links TRBV28 with TRBJ1-1; perhaps TRBD1 as D (6 bases). The V and J ends lost 3 bases and 3 bases respectively, with 11 bases between them. The CDR3 length is 14 residues. From germline, CDR1 is MDHEN and CDR2 SYDVKM. The CDR3 loop reads CASSFRGQHTEAFF. In DNA form, the CDR3 reads TGTGCCAGCAGTTTCAGGGGACAACACACTGAAGCTTTCTTT.

J is TRBJ2-1 and V is TRBV12-3 or TRBV12-4; D gene uncertain. With 5 bases removed from V and 9 bases from J, the gap between germline ends came to 8 bases. This CDR3 comprises 11 residues. The DNA of the CDR3 is TGTGCCAGCAGTCCGAGTAGTGAGCAGTTCTTC. This sequence encodes CASSPSSEQFF.